The 30 T cell receptor beta chains below come from one sample, sequenced in a study of blood T cell repertoires in COVID-19. Assay: immunoSEQ multiplex PCR; the TCRdb copy retains only in-frame clones and omits some. The table lists some 70,000 clones, about 88% of them singletons. The sequenced sample consisted of peripheral blood. These receptors were collected from an older man with active or convalescent COVID-19.

The chain links TRBV19 to TRBJ1-6; TRBD1 aligns across 9 bases. Germline lookup yields CDR1 LNHDA and CDR2 SQIVND (reference sequence). V lost 2 bases, J lost 7 bases, and 6 bases stayed unmatched. CDR3 length: 16 residues. The CDR3 region has the DNA TGTGCCAGTAGTATATCAATTGGACAGGGGAATTCACCCCTCCACTTT. Its protein is CASSISIGQGNSPLHF.

The genes are TRBV27 and TRBJ1-6; 11 positions match TRBD1. Trimming at V came to 3 bases and at J to 7 bases, leaving 2 bases not matched to a gene. Germline V gene lookup returns CDR1 MNHEY and CDR2 SMNVEV (reference sequence). The CDR3 consists of 15 residues. CDR3 nucleotide sequence: TGTGCCAGCAGTTTGGGACAGGGGGTGAATTCACCCCTCCACTTT. It encodes CASSLGQGVNSPLHF.

The V gene is TRBV2, the J gene TRBJ1-3; D possibly corresponds to TRBD1 (6 bases). Per germline, CDR1 SNHLY and CDR2 FYNNEI. The CDR3 loop spans 13 amino acids. The V end was cut by 8 bases, the J end by 3 bases, with 11 bases between. CDR3 DNA sequence: TGTGCCAGCGCAGGGGCAAATGGAAACACCATATATTTT. This encodes CASAGANGNTIYF.

The rearrangement links TRBV7-9 to TRBJ1-1, with TRBD1 matching 8 bases. V trimming: 2 bases; J trimming: 6 bases; junction bases outside the gene matches: 5. CDR3 length: 14 amino acids. Germline CDR1 reads SEHNR; CDR2 reads FQNEAQ (reference sequence). The CDR3 DNA sequence: TGTGCCAGCAGCTTACCCGCACAGGGGGCTGAAGCTTTCTTT. Amino acid sequence: CASSLPAQGAEAFF.

In this sample, this clone turned up once. V is TRBV11-3 and J is TRBJ2-1, with D unresolved. The V gene's germline CDR1 is SGHNT and CDR2 YENEEA. CDR3 length equals 12 residues. V lost 5 bases to trimming and J lost 5 bases, with 7 bases between them. For the CDR3, the DNA is TGTGCCAGCAGCCGAGCCCACAATGAGCAGTTCTTC. The encoded protein is CASSRAHNEQFF.

The rearrangement links TRBV5-1 to TRBJ1-6, with TRBD1 matching over 7 bases. Germline lookup yields CDR1 SGHRS and CDR2 YFSETQ. J lost 7 bases, V lost 4 bases, and 8 bases had no gene match. The length of the CDR3 is 15 residues. CDR3 DNA sequence: TGCGCCAGCAGCCCGTTCGAGGGGGCAAATTCACCCCTCCACTTT. Translated: CASSPFEGANSPLHF.

The chain uses TRBV3-1 (or the pseudogene TRBV3-2) and TRBJ2-1; 15 bases match TRBD2. V was clipped by 4 bases and J by 9 bases; unmatched bases: 7. Germline V CDR1 and CDR2: LGHDT, YNNKEL (reference sequence). The CDR3 totals 16 residues. The CDR3 DNA sequence: TGTGCCAGCAGCCGCGGGACTAGCGGGGGGATGGGTGAGCAGTTCTTC. Its protein product is CASSRGTSGGMGEQFF.

This rearrangement joins TRBV2 to TRBJ1-6, with D unclear. From germline, CDR1 is SNHLY and CDR2 FYNNEI. The CDR3 length is 11 residues. V lost 8 bases and J 9 bases, leaving 8 bases between the germline ends. The CDR3 DNA reads as TGTGCCAGCTCTAGATTTTCACCCCTCCACTTT. It encodes CASSRFSPLHF.

The chain combines TRBV19 with TRBJ2-3, with D possibly being TRBD1 (5 bases). Germline CDR1 reads LNHDA; CDR2 reads SQIVND (reference sequence). The CDR3 is made up of 16 amino acids. V dropped 5 bases and J dropped 0 bases, with 15 bases sitting between them. CDR3 amino acids: CASSQTVDSSTDTQYF. The CDR3, as DNA: TGTGCCAGTAGTCAGACAGTAGACTCTAGCACAGATACGCAGTATTTT.

The J gene is TRBJ1-6, the V gene TRBV4-1; D remains ambiguous. This CDR3 region has 16 residues. V gave up 1 base and J gave up 8 bases, with 15 bases separating them. Germline CDR1 is MGHRA and CDR2 is YSYEKL. The CDR3 here is CASSQVPGSTHSPLHF. CDR3 bases: TGCGCCAGCAGCCAAGTCCCAGGATCTACGCATTCACCCCTCCACTTT.

The rearrangement links TRBV28 to TRBJ2-7, with D maybe TRBD1 (6 bases). This CDR3 contains 13 residues. The germline gives CDR1 MDHEN, CDR2 SYDVKM. Trimming stripped 4 bases from V and 3 bases from J, with 10 bases between. In nucleotides, the CDR3 is TGTGCCAGCAGTTCGACAGGTTTCTACGAGCAGTACTTC. Protein sequence: CASSSTGFYEQYF.

The chain carries TRBV7-9 and TRBJ2-5, with 11 positions matching TRBD1. V shed 5 bases, J shed 4 bases, and the junction held 6 bases outside the gene matches. This CDR3 contains 15 residues. The germline gives CDR1 SEHNR, CDR2 FQNEAQ (reference sequence). The DNA of the CDR3 is TGTGCCAGCAGCAAGGACAGGGGGCACCGAGAGACCCAGTACTTC. It is translated as CASSKDRGHRETQYF.

This clone was seen more than once but under ten times. This chain links TRBV4-2 with TRBJ2-6; 14 nucleotides agree with TRBD2. The V gene end was trimmed by 4 bases and the J gene end by 2 bases; junction bases not matched to a gene: 7. This CDR3 is built from 19 residues. Germline assignment: CDR1 LGHNA and CDR2 YNFKEQ. CDR3 nucleotide sequence: TGTGCCAGCAGCCGAGGGACTAGCGGGAGAGTTGCTGGGGCCAACGTCCTGACTTTC. Its protein is CASSRGTSGRVAGANVLTF.

This clone has more than one count but fewer than ten. The gene calls are TRBV12-3 or TRBV12-4 and TRBJ1-5, with a tentative D call TRBD1 (6 bases). The CDR3 totals 13 residues. Trimming took 7 bases from V and 10 from J, leaving 17 bases between them. The CDR3 loop reads CASTTGLGRPQHF. The CDR3 DNA reads TGTGCCAGCACCACAGGGTTGGGACGTCCCCAGCATTTT.

The V call is TRBV19, the J call TRBJ1-5, with 8 bases matching TRBD1. With 3 bases clipped from V and 0 bases from J, the junction kept 4 bases outside the gene matches. The CDR3 runs 16 residues. Germline values: CDR1 LNHDA, CDR2 SQIVND (reference sequence). In DNA, the CDR3 is TGTGCCAGTAGTATTCTGGGACAGGTTAGCAATCAGCCCCAGCATTTT. Translation gives CASSILGQVSNQPQHF.

The J gene is TRBJ2-7, the V gene TRBV21-1; the D call TRBD1 from the table was never checked on the DNA. TRBV21-1 is a pseudogene segment. CDR3 length: 16 amino acids. CDR3 amino acids: CASSKDRSCCAYEQYF. The CDR3, as DNA: TGTGCCAGCAGCAAAGACAGGTCTTGTTGCGCCTACGAGCAGTACTTC.

This chain joins TRBV25-1 and TRBJ1-2; 9 bases map to TRBD1. The CDR3 spans 16 residues. Losses at the gene ends were 2 bases for V and 7 bases for J; bases not matched to a gene: 11. Germline-derived CDR1 and CDR2 are MGHDK and SYGVNS. The CDR3 sequence: CASSEPGTGSLGGYTF. As DNA, the CDR3 is TGTGCCAGCAGTGAACCCGGGACAGGGTCCTTGGGTGGCTACACCTTC.

This chain uses TRBV12-3 or TRBV12-4 with TRBJ1-4, with a tentative D call TRBD1 (5 bases). Trimming removed 4 bases at V and 7 bases at J, with 10 bases between. The CDR3 covers 13 residues. The chain's CDR3 is CASSSGLFEKLFF. The CDR3 DNA reads TGTGCCAGCAGTTCGGGACTTTTTGAAAAACTGTTTTTT.

V and J are TRBV6-5 and TRBJ1-2; D may be TRBD1 (5 bases). Trimming took 2 bases from V and 8 from J, leaving 12 bases between them. The germline V gene encodes CDR1 MNHEY and CDR2 SVGAGI. CDR3 size: 13 residues. The CDR3 DNA follows: TGTGCCAGCAGTTACGGGGTAAAGGGGGGCTACACCTTC. This encodes CASSYGVKGGYTF.

The gene calls are TRBV4-2 and TRBJ1-2, with TRBD1 identical over 9 bases. The CDR3 is made up of 16 amino acids. Unmatched junction bases numbered 9, after V lost 3 bases and J lost 4 bases. The V gene's germline CDR1 is LGHNA and CDR2 YNFKEQ. CDR3 bases: TGTGCCAGCAGCCAGGACTCGGGACAGGGAACCTATGGCTACACCTTC. Translation gives CASSQDSGQGTYGYTF.

The gene calls are TRBV7-9 and TRBJ1-4; D unresolved. The CDR3 spans 14 residues. Germline assignment: CDR1 SEHNR and CDR2 FQNEAQ (reference sequence). The V end lost 2 bases, the J end lost 5 bases, and 9 bases lay between the germline ends. The CDR3 spells CASSLFGSNEKLFF. As DNA, the CDR3 is TGTGCCAGCAGCTTATTCGGGTCGAATGAAAAACTGTTTTTT.

This clone was found a few times. The chain joins TRBV5-1 to TRBJ2-1; TRBD2 aligns across 12 bases. Trimming cost V 2 bases and J 6 bases; bases outside gene matches: 3. The CDR3 has 15 amino acids. Germline-derived CDR1 and CDR2 are SGHRS and YFSETQ. The chain's CDR3 is CASSFSSGGGNEQFF. CDR3 in DNA: TGCGCCAGCAGCTTCTCTAGCGGGGGGGGCAATGAGCAGTTCTTC.

The chain couples TRBV19 to TRBJ1-2; no reliable D call. The CDR3 runs 13 residues. Looked up from germline, CDR1 is LNHDA and CDR2 is SQIVND (reference sequence). With 5 bases removed from V and 2 bases from J, the gap between germline ends came to 9 bases. Here the CDR3 DNA reads TGTGCCAGTAGTGTACAGCAAAACTATGGCTACACCTTC. Translation gives CASSVQQNYGYTF.

The chain couples TRBV6-5 to TRBJ1-6; no clear D gene. The germline V gene has CDR1 MNHEY and CDR2 SVGAGI. This CDR3 is built from 14 residues. The V end was cut by 5 bases, the J end by 8 bases, with 13 bases between. In nucleotides, the CDR3 is TGTGCCAGCAGTAGGACTGCCCAAGATTCACCCCTCCACTTT. Its translation: CASSRTAQDSPLHF.

The rearrangement uses TRBV6-6 and TRBJ2-2; D possibly corresponds to TRBD2 (6 bases). V was trimmed by 10 bases and J by 4 bases, leaving 16 bases between them. Germline V gene lookup returns CDR1 MNHNY and CDR2 SVGAGI (reference sequence). The CDR3 consists of 14 residues. The DNA for the CDR3 is TGTGCCACCTTAGCGGATCCGGGCACCGGGGAGCTGTTTTTT. This gives the protein CATLADPGTGELFF.

The chain is built from TRBV6-1 and TRBJ1-2; maybe TRBD1 (5 bases). With 2 bases removed from V and 4 bases from J, the gap between germline ends came to 8 bases. There are 13 residues in the CDR3. Germline V CDR1 and CDR2: MNHNS, SASEGT. Written as DNA, the CDR3 is TGTGCCAGCAGTGAACGACAGTCCTATGGCTACACCTTC. Translated: CASSERQSYGYTF.

Remarks on this clone: The DNA is omitted, as the CDR3 cannot be located on it reliably, and the CDR3 follows TCRdb's listing. The CDR3 protein is CASSKGGKTFGTGSTEAFF. V gene TRBV21-1 combines with J gene TRBJ1-1; TRBD1 is the table's D call and was not checked against the DNA. TRBV21-1 represents a pseudogene. From its first to its last residue, the CDR3 has 19 amino acids.

The V call is TRBV3-1 (or the pseudogene TRBV3-2), the J call TRBJ2-7; D perhaps matches TRBD1 (5 bases). V was pared by 0 bases and J by 4 bases, with 16 bases between. This CDR3 is 16 amino acids long. CDR1 is LGHDT, CDR2 YNNKEL, per germline (reference sequence). CDR3 sequence reads: CASSQDIAQGGYEQYF. DNA for the CDR3: TGTGCCAGCAGCCAAGATATTGCGCAGGGCGGTTACGAGCAGTACTTC.

The rearrangement uses TRBV5-4 and TRBJ2-2, with 8 bases lining up with TRBD2. The CDR3 covers 16 residues. Looked up from germline, CDR1 is SGHNT and CDR2 is YYREEE (reference sequence). J was trimmed by 4 bases and V by 2 bases; bases with no gene match: 7. The DNA for the CDR3 is TGTGCCAGCAGCTTCGGACTAGCTTCGGGCACCGGGGAGCTGTTTTTT. It specifies CASSFGLASGTGELFF.

The chain employs TRBV6-5 and TRBJ1-2; 7 bases are shared with TRBD1. J was trimmed by 2 bases and V by 6 bases; bases with no gene match: 6. CDR1 and CDR2 from the germline V gene are MNHEY and SVGAGI. This CDR3 has 14 residues. CDR3 sequence reads: CASRPPTGNYGYTF. The DNA for the CDR3 is TGTGCCAGCAGACCACCGACAGGGAACTATGGCTACACCTTC.